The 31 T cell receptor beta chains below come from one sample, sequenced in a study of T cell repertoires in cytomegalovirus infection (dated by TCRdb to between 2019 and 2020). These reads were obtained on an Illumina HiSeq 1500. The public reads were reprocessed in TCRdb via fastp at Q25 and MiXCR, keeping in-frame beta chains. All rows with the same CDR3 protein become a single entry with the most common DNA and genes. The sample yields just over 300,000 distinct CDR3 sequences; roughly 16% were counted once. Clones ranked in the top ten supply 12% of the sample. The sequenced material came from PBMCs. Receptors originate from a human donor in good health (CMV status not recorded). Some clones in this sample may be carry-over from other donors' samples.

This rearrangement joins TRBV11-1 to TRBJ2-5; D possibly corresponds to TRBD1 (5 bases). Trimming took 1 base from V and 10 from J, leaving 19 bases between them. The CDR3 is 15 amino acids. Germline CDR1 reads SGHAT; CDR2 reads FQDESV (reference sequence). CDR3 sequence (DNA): TGTGCCAGCAGCTTAGAGGCAGGGCGGACGAGGAGCCAGTACTTC. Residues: CASSLEAGRTRSQYF.

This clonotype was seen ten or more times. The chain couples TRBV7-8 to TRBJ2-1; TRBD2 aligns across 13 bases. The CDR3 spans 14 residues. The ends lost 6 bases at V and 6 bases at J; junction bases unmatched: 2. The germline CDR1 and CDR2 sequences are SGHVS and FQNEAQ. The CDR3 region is CASRGLAGTNEQFF. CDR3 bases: TGTGCCAGCAGGGGACTAGCGGGGACCAATGAGCAGTTCTTC.

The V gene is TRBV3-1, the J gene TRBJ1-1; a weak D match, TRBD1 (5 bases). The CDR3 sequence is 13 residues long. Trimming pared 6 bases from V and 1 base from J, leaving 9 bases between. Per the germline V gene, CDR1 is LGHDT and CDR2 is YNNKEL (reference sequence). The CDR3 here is CASRGRENTEAFF. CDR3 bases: TGTGCCAGCAGAGGCAGGGAGAACACTGAAGCTTTCTTT.

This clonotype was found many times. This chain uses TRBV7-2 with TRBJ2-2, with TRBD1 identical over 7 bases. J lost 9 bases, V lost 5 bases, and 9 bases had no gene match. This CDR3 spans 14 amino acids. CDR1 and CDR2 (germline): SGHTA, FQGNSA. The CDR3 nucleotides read TGTGCCAGCAGCCCGGGACAGCCCCTACGGGAGCTGTTTTTT. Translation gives CASSPGQPLRELFF.

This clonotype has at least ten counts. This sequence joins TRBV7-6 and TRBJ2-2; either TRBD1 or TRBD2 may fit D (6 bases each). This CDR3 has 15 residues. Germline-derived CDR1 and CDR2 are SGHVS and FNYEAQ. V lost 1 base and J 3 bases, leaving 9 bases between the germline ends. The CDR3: CASSLEGGHTGELFF. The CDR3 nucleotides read TGTGCCAGCAGCTTAGAGGGGGGCCACACCGGGGAGCTGTTTTTT.

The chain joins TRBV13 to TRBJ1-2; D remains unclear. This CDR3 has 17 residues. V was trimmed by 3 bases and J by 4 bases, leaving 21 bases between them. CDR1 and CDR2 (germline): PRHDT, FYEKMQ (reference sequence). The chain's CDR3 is CASSFRETEELLYGYTF. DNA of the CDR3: TGTGCCAGCAGCTTCCGGGAAACCGAGGAACTTCTCTATGGCTACACCTTC.

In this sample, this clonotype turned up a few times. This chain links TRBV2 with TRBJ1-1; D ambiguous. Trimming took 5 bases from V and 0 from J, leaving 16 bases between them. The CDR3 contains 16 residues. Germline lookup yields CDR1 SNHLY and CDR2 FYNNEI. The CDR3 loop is CASSLSLRRMNTEAFF. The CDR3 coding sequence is TGTGCCAGCAGTCTTTCTCTCCGAAGAATGAACACTGAAGCTTTCTTT.

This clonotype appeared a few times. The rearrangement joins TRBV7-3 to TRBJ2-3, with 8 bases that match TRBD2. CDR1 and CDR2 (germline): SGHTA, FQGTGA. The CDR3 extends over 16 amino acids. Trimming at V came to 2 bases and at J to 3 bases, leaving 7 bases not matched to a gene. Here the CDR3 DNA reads TGTGCCAGCAGCTTATTGGGGGGCGGGGGGACAGATACGCAGTATTTT. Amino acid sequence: CASSLLGGGGTDTQYF.

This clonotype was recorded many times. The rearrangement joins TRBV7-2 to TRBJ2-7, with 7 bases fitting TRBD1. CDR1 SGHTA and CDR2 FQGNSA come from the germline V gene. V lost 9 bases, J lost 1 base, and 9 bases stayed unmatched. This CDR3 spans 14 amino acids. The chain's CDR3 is CASAGQVSSYEQYF. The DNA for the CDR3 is TGTGCCAGTGCCGGACAGGTTTCGTCCTACGAGCAGTACTTC.

This chain's CDR3 is CASSQEGIPKAFF. The CDR3 region has the DNA TGCGCCAGCAGCCAAGAGGGCATCCCGAAAGCTTTCTTT. This chain links TRBV4-3 with TRBJ1-1; D not resolved. This CDR3 has 13 amino acids. CDR1 is LGHNA, CDR2 YSLEER, per germline. Between the trimmed V and J ends, which lost 0 bases and 9 bases, there was a span of 11 bases.

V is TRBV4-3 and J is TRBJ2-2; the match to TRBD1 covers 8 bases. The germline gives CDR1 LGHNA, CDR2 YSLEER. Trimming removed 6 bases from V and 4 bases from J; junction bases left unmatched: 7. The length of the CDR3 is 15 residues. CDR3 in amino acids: CASSPTGVGTGELFF. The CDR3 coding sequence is TGCGCCAGCAGTCCGACAGGGGTTGGCACCGGGGAGCTGTTTTTT.

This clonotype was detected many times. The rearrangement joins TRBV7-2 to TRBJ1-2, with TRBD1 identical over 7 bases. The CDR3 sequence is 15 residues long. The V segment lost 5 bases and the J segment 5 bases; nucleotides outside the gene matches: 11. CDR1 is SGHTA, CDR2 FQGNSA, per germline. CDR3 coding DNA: TGTGCCAGCAGCGGACCGGGACAGAGAGCTTATGGCTACACCTTC. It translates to CASSGPGQRAYGYTF. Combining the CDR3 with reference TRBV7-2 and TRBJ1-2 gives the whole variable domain GAGVSQSPSNKVTEKGKDVELRCDPISGHTALYWYRQSLGQGLEFLIYFQGNSAPDKSGLPSDRFSAERTGGSVSTLTIQRTQQEDSAVYLCASSGPGQRAYGYTFGSGTRLTVV.

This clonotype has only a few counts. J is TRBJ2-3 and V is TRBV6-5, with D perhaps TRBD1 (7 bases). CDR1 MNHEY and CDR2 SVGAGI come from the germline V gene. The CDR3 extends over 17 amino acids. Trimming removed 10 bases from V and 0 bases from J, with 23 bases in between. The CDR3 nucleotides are TGTGCCACCCAAAGTCTCCGCGGGACAGAGAGCACAGATACGCAGTATTTT. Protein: CATQSLRGTESTDTQYF.

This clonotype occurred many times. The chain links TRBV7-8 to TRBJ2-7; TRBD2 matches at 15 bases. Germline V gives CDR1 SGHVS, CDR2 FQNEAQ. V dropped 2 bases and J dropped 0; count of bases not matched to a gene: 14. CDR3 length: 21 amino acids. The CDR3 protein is CASSLWPRTGLAGGSSYEQYF. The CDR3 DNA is TGTGCCAGCAGCTTATGGCCCCGGACGGGACTAGCGGGGGGTAGCTCCTACGAGCAGTACTTC.

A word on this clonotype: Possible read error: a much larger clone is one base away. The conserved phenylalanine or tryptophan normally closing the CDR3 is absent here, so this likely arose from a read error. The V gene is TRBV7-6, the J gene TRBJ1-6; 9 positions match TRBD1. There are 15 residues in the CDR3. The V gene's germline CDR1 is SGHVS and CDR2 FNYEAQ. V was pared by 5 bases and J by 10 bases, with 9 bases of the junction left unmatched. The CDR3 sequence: CASSSGTGKESPLHL. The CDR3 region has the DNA TGTGCCAGCAGCAGCGGGACAGGGAAAGAGTCACCCCTCCACCTT.

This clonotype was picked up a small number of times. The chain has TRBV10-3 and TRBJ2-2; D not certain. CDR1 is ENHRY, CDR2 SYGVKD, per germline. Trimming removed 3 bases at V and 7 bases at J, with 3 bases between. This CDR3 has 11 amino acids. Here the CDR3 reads CAISDGGELFF. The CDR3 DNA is TGTGCCATCAGTGACGGCGGGGAGCTGTTTTTT.

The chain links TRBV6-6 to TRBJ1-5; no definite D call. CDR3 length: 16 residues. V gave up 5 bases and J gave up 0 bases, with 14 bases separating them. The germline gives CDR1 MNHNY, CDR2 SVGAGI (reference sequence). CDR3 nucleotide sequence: TGTGCCAGCAGTCCCTGGCCCGGTTTTAGCAATCAGCCCCAGCATTTT. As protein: CASSPWPGFSNQPQHF.

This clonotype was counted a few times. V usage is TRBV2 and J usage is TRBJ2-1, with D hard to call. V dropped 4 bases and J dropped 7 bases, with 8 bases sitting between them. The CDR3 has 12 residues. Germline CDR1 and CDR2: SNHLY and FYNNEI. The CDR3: CASSALQNEQFF. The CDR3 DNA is TGTGCCAGCAGTGCGCTACAGAATGAGCAGTTCTTC.

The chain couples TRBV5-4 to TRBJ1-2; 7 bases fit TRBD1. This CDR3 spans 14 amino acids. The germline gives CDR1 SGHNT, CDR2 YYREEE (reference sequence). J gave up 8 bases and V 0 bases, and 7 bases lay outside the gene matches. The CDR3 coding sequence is TGTGCCAGCAGCTTGGTCTCAGGGGGTCTAGGCTACACCTTC. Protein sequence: CASSLVSGGLGYTF. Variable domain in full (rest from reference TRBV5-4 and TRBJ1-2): ETGVTQSPTHLIKTRGQQVTLRCSSQSGHNTVSWYQQALGQGPQFIFQYYREEENGRGNFPPRFSGLQFPNYSSELNVNALELDDSALYLCASSLVSGGLGYTFGSGTRLTVV.

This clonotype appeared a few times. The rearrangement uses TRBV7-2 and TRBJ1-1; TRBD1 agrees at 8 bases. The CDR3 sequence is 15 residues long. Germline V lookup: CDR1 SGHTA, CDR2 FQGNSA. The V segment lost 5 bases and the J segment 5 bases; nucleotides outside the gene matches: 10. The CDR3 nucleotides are TGTGCCAGCAGCCCGCATGGACAGGGCCAAACTGAAGCTTTCTTT. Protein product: CASSPHGQGQTEAFF.

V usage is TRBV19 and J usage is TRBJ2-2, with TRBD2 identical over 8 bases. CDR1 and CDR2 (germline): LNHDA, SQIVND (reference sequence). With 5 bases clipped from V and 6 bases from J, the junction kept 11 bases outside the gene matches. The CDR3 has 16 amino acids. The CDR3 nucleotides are TGTGCCAGTAGTCTAGGCCGGACTAGCAGGGCCGGGGAGCTGTTTTTT. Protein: CASSLGRTSRAGELFF.

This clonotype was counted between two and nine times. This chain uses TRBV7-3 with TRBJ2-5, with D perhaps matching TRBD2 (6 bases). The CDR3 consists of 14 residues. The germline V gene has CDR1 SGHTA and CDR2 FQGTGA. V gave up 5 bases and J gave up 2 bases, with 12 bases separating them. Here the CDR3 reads CASSPSGEQETQYF. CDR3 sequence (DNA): TGTGCCAGCAGCCCATCGGGGGAGCAAGAGACCCAGTACTTC.

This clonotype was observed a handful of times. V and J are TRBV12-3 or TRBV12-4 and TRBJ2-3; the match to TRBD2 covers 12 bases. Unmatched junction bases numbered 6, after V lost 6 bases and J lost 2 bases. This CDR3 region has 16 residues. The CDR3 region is CASSPTSGGTTDTQYF. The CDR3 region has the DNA TGTGCCAGCAGCCCAACTAGCGGGGGGACCACAGATACGCAGTATTTT.

In nucleotides, the CDR3 is TGTGCCAGCAGTAACGACGGGAACACTGAAGCTTTCTTT. It translates to CASSNDGNTEAFF. The J gene is TRBJ1-1, the V gene TRBV2; D is unresolved. Germline CDR1 SNHLY, CDR2 FYNNEI. Trimming shortened V by 5 bases and J by 1 base, and 8 bases separated the two germline ends. This CDR3 region has 13 residues.

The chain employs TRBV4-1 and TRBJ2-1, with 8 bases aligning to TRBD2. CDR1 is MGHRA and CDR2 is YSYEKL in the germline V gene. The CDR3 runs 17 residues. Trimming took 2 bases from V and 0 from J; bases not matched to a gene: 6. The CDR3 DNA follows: TGCGCCAGCAGCCAACGACTAGCGCTCGACTCCTACAATGAGCAGTTCTTC. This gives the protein CASSQRLALDSYNEQFF.

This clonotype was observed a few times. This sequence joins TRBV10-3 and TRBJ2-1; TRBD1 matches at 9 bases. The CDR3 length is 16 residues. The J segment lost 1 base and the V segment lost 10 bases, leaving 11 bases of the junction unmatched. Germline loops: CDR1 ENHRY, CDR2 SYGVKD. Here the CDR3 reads CATVGQGPDSYNEQFF. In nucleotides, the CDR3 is TGTGCCACCGTAGGACAGGGGCCTGATTCCTACAATGAGCAGTTCTTC.

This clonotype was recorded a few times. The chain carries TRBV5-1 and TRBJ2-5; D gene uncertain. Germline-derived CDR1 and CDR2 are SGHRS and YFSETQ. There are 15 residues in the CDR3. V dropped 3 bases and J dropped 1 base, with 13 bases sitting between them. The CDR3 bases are TGCGCCAGCAGCTCTGGGTCGGCCCGCCAAGAGACCCAGTACTTC. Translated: CASSSGSARQETQYF. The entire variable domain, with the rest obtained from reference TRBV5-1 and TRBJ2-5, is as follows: KAGVTQTPRYLIKTRGQQVTLSCSPISGHRSVSWYQQTPGQGLQFLFEYFSETQRNKGNFPGRFSGRQFSNSRSEMNVSTLELGDSALYLCASSSGSARQETQYFGPGTRLLVL.

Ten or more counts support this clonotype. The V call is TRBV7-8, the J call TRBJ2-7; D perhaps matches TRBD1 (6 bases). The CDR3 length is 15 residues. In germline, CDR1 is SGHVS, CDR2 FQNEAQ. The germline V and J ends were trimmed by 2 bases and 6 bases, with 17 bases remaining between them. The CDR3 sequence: CASSLSGHQEGEQYF. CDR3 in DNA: TGTGCCAGCAGCTTATCGGGACACCAAGAGGGCGAGCAGTACTTC.

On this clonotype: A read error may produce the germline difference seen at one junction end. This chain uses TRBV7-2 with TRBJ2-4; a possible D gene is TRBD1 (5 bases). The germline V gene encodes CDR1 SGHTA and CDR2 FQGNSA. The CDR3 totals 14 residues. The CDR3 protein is CASSLGQTKNIPYF. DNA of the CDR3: TGTGCCAGCAGCTTAGGACAGACCAAAAACATTCCGTACTTC.

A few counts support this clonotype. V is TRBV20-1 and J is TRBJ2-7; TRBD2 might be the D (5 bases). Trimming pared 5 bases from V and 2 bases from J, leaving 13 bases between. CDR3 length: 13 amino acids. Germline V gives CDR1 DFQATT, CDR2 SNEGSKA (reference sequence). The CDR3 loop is CSAYEGAPYEQYF. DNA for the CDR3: TGCAGTGCTTACGAGGGCGCCCCCTACGAGCAGTACTTC.

Here the CDR3 DNA reads TGCAGCGTCGGAAGCACAGATACGCAGTATTTT. Its translation: CSVGSTDTQYF. This rearrangement joins TRBV29-1 to TRBJ2-3; D ambiguous. The CDR3 spans 11 residues. The V and J ends lost 6 bases and 0 bases respectively, with 4 bases between them. CDR1 and CDR2 (germline): SQVTM, ANQGSEA.